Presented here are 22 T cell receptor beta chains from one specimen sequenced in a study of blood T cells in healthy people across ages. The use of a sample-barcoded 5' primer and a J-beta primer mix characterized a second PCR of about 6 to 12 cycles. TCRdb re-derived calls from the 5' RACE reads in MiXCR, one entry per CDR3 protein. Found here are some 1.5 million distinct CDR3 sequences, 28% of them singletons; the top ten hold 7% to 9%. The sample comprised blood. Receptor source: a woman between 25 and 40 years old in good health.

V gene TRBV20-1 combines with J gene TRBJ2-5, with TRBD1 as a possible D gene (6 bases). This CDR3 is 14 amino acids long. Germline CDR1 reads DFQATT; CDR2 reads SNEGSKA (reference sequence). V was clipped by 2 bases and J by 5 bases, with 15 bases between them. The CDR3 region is CSARPGHGGETQYF. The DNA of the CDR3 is TGCAGTGCTAGACCGGGACATGGTGGGGAGACCCAGTACTTC.

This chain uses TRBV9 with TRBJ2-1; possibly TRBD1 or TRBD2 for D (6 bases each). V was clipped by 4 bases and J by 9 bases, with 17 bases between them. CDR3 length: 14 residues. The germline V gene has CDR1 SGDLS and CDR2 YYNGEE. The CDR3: CASSPRRGTGEQFF. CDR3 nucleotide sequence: TGTGCCAGCAGCCCCAGGAGGGGGACTGGTGAGCAGTTCTTC. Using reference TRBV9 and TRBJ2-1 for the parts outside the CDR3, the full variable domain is DSGVTQTPKHLITATGQRVTLRCSPRSGDLSVYWYQQSLDQGLQFLIQYYNGEERAKGNILERFSAQQFPDLHSELNLSSLELGDSALYFCASSPRRGTGEQFFGPGTRLTVL.

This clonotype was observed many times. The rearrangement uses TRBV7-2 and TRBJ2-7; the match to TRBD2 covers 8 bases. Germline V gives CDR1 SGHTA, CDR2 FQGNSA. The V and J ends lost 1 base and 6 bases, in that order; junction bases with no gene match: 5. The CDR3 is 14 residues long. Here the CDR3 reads CASSLVAGGSEQYF. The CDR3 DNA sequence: TGTGCCAGCAGCTTAGTTGCGGGAGGAAGCGAGCAGTACTTC.

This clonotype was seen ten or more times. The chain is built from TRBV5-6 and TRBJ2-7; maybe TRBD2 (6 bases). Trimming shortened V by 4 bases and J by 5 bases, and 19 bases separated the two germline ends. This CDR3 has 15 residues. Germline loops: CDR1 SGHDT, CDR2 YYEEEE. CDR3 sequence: CASSPLATPPDEQYF. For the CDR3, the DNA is TGTGCCAGCAGCCCTCTAGCGACTCCACCCGACGAGCAGTACTTC.

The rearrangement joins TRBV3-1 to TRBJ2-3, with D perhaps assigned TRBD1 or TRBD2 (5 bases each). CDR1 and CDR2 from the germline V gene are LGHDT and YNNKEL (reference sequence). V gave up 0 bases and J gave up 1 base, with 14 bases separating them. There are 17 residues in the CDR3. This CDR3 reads CASSQDGHLGGTDTQYF. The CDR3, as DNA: TGTGCCAGCAGCCAAGATGGCCATTTGGGGGGCACAGATACGCAGTATTTT.

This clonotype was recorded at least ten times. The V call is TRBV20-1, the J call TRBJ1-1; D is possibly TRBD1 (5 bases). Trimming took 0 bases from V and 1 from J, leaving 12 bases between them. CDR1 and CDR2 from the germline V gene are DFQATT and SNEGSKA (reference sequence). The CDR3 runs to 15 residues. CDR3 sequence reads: CSARDRGLPNTEAFF. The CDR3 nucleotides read TGCAGTGCTAGAGATCGGGGACTCCCGAACACTGAAGCTTTCTTT.

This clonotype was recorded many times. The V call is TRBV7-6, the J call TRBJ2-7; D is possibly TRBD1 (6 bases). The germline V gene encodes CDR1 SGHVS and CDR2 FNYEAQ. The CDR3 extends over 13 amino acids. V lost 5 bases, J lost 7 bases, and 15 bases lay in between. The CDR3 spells CASSQNRVWEQYF. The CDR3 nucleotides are TGTGCCAGCAGCCAAAACAGGGTATGGGAGCAGTACTTC.

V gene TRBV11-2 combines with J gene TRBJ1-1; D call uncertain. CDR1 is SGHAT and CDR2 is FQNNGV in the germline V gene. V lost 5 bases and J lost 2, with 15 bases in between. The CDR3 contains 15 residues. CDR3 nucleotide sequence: TGTGCCAGCAGCCCCCAACACAGCGTAAACACTGAAGCTTTCTTT. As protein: CASSPQHSVNTEAFF.

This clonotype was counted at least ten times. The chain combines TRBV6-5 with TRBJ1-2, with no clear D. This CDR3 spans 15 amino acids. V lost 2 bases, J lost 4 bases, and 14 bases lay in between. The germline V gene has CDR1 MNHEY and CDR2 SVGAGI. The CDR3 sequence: CASSYDFGSGYGYTF. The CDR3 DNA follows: TGTGCCAGCAGTTACGACTTTGGAAGCGGCTATGGCTACACCTTC.

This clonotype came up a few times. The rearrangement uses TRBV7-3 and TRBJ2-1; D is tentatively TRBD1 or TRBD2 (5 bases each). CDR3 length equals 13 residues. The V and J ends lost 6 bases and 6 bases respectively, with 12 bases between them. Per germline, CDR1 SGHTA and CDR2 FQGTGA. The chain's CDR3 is CASSRDPSNEQFF. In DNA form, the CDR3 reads TGTGCCAGCAGTAGGGACCCGAGCAATGAGCAGTTCTTC.

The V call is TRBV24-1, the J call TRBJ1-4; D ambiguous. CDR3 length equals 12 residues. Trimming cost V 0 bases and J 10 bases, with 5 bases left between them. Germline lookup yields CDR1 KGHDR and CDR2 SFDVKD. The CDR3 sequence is CATSDLSGKLFF. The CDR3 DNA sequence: TGTGCCACCAGTGATTTGAGTGGAAAACTGTTTTTT.

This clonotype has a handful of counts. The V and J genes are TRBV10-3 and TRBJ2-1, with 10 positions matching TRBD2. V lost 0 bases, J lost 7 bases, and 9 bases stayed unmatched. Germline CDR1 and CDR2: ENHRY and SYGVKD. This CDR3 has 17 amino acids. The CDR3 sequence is CAISESRAGGRDNEQFF. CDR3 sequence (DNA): TGTGCCATCAGTGAGTCACGAGCGGGAGGGCGGGATAATGAGCAGTTCTTC.

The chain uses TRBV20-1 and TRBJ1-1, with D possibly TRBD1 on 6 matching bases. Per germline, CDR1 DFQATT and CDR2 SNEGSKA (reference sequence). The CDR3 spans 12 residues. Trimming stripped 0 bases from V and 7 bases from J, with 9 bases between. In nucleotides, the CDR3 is TGCAGTGCTAGAGAGGGGGCAGATGAAGCTTTCTTT. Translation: CSAREGADEAFF.

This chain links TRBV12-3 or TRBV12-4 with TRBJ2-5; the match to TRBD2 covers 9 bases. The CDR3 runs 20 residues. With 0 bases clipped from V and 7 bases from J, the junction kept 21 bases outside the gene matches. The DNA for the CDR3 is TGTGCCAGCAGTTTAGCGCATCCTGCGATTAGCGGGAGTTTCGTTCGGACCCAGTACTTC. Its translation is CASSLAHPAISGSFVRTQYF.

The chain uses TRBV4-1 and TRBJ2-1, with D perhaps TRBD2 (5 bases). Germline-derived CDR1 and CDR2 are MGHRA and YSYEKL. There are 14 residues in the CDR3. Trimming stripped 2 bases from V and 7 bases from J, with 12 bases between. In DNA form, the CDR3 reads TGCGCCAGCAGCCAATTCCTAGAGCGGAATGAGCAGTTCTTC. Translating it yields CASSQFLERNEQFF.

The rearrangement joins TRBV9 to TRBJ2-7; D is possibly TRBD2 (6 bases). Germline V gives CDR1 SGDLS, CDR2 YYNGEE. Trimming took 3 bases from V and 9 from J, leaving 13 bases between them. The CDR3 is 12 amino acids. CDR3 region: CASSGTGSGQYF. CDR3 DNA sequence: TGTGCCAGCAGCGGAACGGGTAGCGGGCAGTACTTC.

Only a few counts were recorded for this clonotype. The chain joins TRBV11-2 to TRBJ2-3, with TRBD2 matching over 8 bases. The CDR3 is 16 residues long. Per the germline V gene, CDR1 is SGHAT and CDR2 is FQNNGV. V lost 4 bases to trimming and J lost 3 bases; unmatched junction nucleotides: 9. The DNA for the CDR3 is TGTGCCAGCAGCTCCCGGTTAGCGGGGCGAACAGATACGCAGTATTTT. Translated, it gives CASSSRLAGRTDTQYF.

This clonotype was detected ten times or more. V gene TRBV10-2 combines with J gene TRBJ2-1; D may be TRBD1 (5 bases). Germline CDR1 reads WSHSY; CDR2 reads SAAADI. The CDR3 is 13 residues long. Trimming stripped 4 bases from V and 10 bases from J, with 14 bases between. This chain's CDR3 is CASSGGRDWEQFF. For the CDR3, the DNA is TGCGCCAGCAGTGGGGGCAGGGATTGGGAGCAGTTCTTC.

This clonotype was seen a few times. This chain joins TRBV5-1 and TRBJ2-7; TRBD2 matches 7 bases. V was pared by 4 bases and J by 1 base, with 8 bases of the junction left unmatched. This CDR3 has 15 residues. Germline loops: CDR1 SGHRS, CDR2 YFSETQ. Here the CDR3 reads CASSQEGSGSYEQYF. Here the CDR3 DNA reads TGCGCCAGCAGCCAAGAAGGTAGCGGGTCCTACGAGCAGTACTTC.

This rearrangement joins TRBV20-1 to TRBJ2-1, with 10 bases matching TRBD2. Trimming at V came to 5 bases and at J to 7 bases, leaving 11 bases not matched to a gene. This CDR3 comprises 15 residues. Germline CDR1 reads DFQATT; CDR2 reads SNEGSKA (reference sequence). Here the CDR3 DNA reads TGCAGTGCTCGGAGCGGGAGGGCCAAGAGGAATGAGCAGTTCTTC. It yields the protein CSARSGRAKRNEQFF.

The DNA for the CDR3 is TGTGCCCTCCGGCAGTTTCTTGGCGCCTACGAGCAGTACTTC. It translates to CALRQFLGAYEQYF. The genes are TRBV6-5 and TRBJ2-7; D gene ambiguous. Deletions cut 11 bases from V and 2 bases from J, with 19 bases between. Germline V gene lookup returns CDR1 MNHEY and CDR2 SVGAGI. The CDR3 consists of 14 residues.

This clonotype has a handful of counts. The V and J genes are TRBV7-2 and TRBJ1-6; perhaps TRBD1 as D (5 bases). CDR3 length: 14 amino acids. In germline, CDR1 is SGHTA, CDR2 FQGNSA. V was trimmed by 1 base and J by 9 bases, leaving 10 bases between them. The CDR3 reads CASSLVQGRSPLHF. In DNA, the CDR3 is TGTGCCAGCAGCTTAGTTCAGGGACGTTCACCCCTCCACTTT.